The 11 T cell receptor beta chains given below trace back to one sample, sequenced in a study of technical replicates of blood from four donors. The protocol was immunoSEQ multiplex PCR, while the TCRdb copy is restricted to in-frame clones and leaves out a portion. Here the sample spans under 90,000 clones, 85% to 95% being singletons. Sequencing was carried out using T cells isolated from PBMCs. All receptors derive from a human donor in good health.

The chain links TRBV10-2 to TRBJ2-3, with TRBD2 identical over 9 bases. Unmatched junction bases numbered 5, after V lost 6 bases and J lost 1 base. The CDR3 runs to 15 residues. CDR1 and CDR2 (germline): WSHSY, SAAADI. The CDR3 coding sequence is TGCGCCAGCAGAGCTAGCGGGACCCGCACAGATACGCAGTATTTT. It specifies CASRASGTRTDTQYF.

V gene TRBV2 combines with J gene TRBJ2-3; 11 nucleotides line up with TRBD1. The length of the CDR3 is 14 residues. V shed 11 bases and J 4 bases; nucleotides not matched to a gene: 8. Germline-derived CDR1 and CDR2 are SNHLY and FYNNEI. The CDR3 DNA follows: TGTGCCGACGGGACAGGGGGTAAAGCAGATACGCAGTATTTT. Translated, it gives CADGTGGKADTQYF.

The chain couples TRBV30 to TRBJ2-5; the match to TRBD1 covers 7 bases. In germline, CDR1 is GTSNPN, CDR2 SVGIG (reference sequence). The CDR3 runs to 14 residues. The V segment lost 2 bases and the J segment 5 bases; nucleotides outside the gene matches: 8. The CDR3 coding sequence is TGTGCCTGGAGTTTAATCGACAGGGTCGAGACCCAGTACTTC. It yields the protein CAWSLIDRVETQYF.

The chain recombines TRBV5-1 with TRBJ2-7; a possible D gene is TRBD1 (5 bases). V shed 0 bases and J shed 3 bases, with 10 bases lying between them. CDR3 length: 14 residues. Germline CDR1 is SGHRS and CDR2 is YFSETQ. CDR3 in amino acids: CASSLASRVYEQYF. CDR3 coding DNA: TGCGCCAGCAGCTTGGCGTCCAGGGTCTACGAGCAGTACTTC.

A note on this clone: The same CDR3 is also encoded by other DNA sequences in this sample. CDR3 sequence reads: CASSQAAGGYEQYF. The CDR3 DNA reads TGCGCCAGCAGCCAAGCTGCAGGAGGCTACGAGCAGTACTTC. The gene calls are TRBV4-1 and TRBJ2-7, with D possibly being TRBD2 (5 bases). The CDR3 loop spans 14 amino acids. V dropped 1 base and J dropped 3 bases, with 10 bases sitting between them. CDR1 is MGHRA, CDR2 YSYEKL, per germline.

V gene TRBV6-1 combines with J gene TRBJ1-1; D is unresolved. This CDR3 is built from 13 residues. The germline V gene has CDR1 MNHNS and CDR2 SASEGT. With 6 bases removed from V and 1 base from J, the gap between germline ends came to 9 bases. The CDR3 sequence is CASSSQTNTEAFF. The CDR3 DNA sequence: TGTGCCAGCAGCTCACAAACGAACACTGAAGCTTTCTTT.

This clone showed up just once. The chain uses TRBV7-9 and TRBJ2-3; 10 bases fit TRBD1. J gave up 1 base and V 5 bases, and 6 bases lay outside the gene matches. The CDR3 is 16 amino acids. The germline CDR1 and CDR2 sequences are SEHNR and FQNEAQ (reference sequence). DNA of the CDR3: TGTGCCAGCAGCGCCCGGGACAGGGGTGGCACAGATACGCAGTATTTT. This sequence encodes CASSARDRGGTDTQYF. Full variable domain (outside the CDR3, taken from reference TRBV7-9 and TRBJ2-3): DTGVSQNPRHKITKRGQNVTFRCDPISEHNRLYWYRQTLGQGPEFLTYFQNEAQLEKSRLLSDRFSAERPKGSFSTLEIQRTEQGDSAMYLCASSARDRGGTDTQYFGPGTRLTVL.

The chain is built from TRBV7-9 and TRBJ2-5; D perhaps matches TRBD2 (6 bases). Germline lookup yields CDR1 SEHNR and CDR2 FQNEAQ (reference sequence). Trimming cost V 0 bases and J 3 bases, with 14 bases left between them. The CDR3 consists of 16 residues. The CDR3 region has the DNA TGTGCCAGCAGCTTAGCGCCGGGAGCCGGAGAAGAGACCCAGTACTTC. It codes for CASSLAPGAGEETQYF.

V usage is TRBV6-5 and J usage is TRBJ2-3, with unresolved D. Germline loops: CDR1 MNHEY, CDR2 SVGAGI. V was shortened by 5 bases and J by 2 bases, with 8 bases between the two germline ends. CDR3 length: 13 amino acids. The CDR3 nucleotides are TGTGCCAGCAGTAGTAGTTACACAGATACGCAGTATTTT. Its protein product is CASSSSYTDTQYF.

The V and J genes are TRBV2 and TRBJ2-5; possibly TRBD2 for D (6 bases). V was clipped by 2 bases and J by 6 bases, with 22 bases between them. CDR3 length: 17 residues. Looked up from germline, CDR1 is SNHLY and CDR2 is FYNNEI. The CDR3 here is CASSENGGLNKGKTQYF. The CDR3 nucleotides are TGTGCCAGCAGTGAAAATGGGGGACTCAACAAAGGGAAGACCCAGTACTTC. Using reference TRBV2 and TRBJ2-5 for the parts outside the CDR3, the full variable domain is EPEVTQTPSHQVTQMGQEVILRCVPISNHLYFYWYRQILGQKVEFLVSFYNNEISEKSEIFDDQFSVERPDGSNFTLKIRSTKLEDSAMYFCASSENGGLNKGKTQYFGPGTRLLVL.

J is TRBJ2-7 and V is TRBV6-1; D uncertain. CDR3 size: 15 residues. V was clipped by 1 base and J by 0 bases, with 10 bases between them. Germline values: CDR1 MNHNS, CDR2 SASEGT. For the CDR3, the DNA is TGTGCCAGCAGTGAAGTTGCAGCGAGCTCCTACGAGCAGTACTTC. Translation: CASSEVAASSYEQYF.